This is a list of T cell receptor beta chains from one sample in a study of blood T cell repertoires in COVID-19. Sequencing was performed with immunoSEQ multiplex PCR; in TCRdb, only in-frame clones are kept and a portion is missing. The sample yields approximately 46,000 clones, about 90% seen once. The sample taken for sequencing was peripheral blood. Source of these receptors: a man in his sixties or seventies with active COVID-19. The CDR3 runs from the conserved cysteine through the conserved F or W. D genes are given only for firm matches. Size is omitted from some rows. Given values are once, few, many or a class for expanded clones.

D gene,J gene,clone size,V gene,CDR3 DNA,CDR3 protein
.,TRBJ1-1,.,TRBV19,TGTGCCAGTAGATCCCCCGGGATAGCGAACACTGAAGCTTTCTTT,CASRSPGIANTEAFF
TRBD1,TRBJ2-2,.,TRBV7-9,TGTGCCAGCAGTTTCGGGACAGATAACACCGGGGAGCTGTTTTTT,CASSFGTDNTGELFF
.,TRBJ1-2,.,TRBV7-9,TGTGCCAGCAGCTTGACAGGAGGCAACTATGGCTACACCTTC,CASSLTGGNYGYTF
TRBD1,TRBJ1-5,.,TRBV7-8,TGTGCCTGCTGCTCCGGGACAGGGGACTTCTATAGCAATCAGCCCCAGCATTTT,CACCSGTGDFYSNQPQHF
TRBD1,TRBJ1-3,.,TRBV18,TGTGCCAGCTCACCACGTCCGGGGACAGGAGCTGGAAACACCATATATTTT,CASSPRPGTGAGNTIYF
.,TRBJ1-5,.,TRBV5-6,TGTGCCAGCAGCTTGGCGGGAGGGAGCAATCAGCCCCAGCATTTT,CASSLAGGSNQPQHF
.,TRBJ1-6,once,TRBV9,TGTGCCAGCAGCGTAGGAGGATCACCCCTCCACTTT,CASSVGGSPLHF
.,TRBJ2-3,.,TRBV15,TGTGCCACCAGCAGAGGATCCAACACCGGACAGCTTACAGATACGCAGTATTTT,CATSRGSNTGQLTDTQYF
.,TRBJ2-1,.,TRBV20-1,TGCAGTGCTAGTCGAGGGTCGGGCAATGAGCAGTTCTTC,CSASRGSGNEQFF
.,TRBJ2-7,.,TRBV10-3,TGTGCCATCAGTAGTAGTTCCTACGAGCAGTACTTC,CAISSSSYEQYF
.,TRBJ1-3,.,TRBV5-1,TGCGCCAGCAGCTTGGGCCCCCCGGGTACTGGAAACACCATATATTTT,CASSLGPPGTGNTIYF
.,TRBJ2-3,.,TRBV9,TGTGCCAGCAGCCACCGGGCAGGGAATACGCAGTATTTT,CASSHRAGNTQYF
TRBD1,TRBJ1-2,.,TRBV11-1,TGTGCCAGCAGCTTACCGACAGGGGACGGCTACACCTTC,CASSLPTGDGYTF
TRBD1,TRBJ1-2,.,TRBV5-4,TGTGCCAGCAGCTCTACAGGGGACGACTATGGCTACACCTTC,CASSSTGDDYGYTF
.,TRBJ1-2,once,TRBV6-1,TGTGCCAGCAGTGAGGGAGGGGTTAACTATGGCTACACCTTC,CASSEGGVNYGYTF
.,TRBJ2-7,.,TRBV6-5,TGTGCCAGCAGTTACTCCGAGCGTATTTCCGAGCAGTACTTC,CASSYSERISEQYF
TRBD2,TRBJ2-3,.,TRBV2,TGTGCCAGCACGGCGGCGGGGGGCACAGATACGCAGTATTTT,CASTAAGGTDTQYF
TRBD2,TRBJ2-1,once,TRBV27,TGTGCCAGCAGGCCACCGGGACTAGTAAACAATGAGCAGTTCTTC,CASRPPGLVNNEQFF
TRBD1,TRBJ1-6,.,TRBV18,TGTGCCAGCTCGCCCGGGACAGTCTATAATTCACCCCTCCACTTT,CASSPGTVYNSPLHF
TRBD1,TRBJ1-6,.,TRBV4-2,TGTGCCAGCAGCCAAGAAACTCCGGGACAGATAGGTTCACCCCTCCACTTT,CASSQETPGQIGSPLHF
TRBD2,TRBJ2-5,.,TRBV3-1/TRBV3-2,TGTGCCAGCAGCGAGCTAGCGGCACTACAAGAGACCCAGTACTTC,CASSELAALQETQYF
.,TRBJ1-6,.,TRBV27,TGTGCCAGCAGTATCAGGGGCAGGATTATCAGTAATTCACCCCTCCACTTT,CASSIRGRIISNSPLHF
TRBD1,TRBJ2-2,once,TRBV11-1,TGTGCCAGCAGCCGCCAGGGGACAGGGGGGACCGGGGAGCTGTTTTTT,CASSRQGTGGTGELFF
TRBD1,TRBJ1-2,few,TRBV6-5,TGTGCCAGCAGTCCAATACAGGGGGGATATGGCTACACCTTC,CASSPIQGGYGYTF
.,TRBJ2-7,.,TRBV18,TGTGCCAGCTCCCCCGGAGGATCCGAGCAGTACTTC,CASSPGGSEQYF
TRBD1,TRBJ1-1,once,TRBV5-4,TGTGCCAGCAGTTTTGACAGGGGGTACACTGAAGCTTTCTTT,CASSFDRGYTEAFF
TRBD1,TRBJ1-1,.,TRBV7-9,TGTGCCAGCAGCTTAGCCCCGGACAGGGGTGAAGCTTTCTTT,CASSLAPDRGEAFF